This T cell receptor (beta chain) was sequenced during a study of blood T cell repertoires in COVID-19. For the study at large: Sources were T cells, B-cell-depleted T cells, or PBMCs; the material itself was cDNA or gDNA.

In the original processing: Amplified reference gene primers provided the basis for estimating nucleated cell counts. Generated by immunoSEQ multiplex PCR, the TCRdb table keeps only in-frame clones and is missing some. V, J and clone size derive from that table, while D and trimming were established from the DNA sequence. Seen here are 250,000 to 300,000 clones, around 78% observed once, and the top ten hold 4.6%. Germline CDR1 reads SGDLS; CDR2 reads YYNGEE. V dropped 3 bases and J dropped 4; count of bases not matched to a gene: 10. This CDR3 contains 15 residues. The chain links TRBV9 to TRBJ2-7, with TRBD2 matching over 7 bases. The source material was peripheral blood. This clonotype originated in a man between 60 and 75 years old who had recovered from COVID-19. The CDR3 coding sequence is TGTGCCAGCAGCGAAAGGAGCGGGAATAGGTACGAGCAGTACTTC. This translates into CASSERSGNRYEQYF.